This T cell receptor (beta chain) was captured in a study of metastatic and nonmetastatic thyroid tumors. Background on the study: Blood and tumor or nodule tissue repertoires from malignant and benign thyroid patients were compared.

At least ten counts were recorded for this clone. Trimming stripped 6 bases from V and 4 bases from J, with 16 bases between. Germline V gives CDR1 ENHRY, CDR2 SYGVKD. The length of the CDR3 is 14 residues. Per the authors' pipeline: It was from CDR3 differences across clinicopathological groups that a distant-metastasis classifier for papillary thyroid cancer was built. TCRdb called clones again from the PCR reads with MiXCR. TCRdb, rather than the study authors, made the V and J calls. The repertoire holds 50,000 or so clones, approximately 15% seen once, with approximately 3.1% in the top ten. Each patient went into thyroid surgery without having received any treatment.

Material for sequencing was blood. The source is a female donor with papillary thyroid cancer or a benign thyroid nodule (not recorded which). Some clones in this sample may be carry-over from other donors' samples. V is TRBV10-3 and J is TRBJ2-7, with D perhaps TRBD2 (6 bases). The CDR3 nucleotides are TGTGCCATCAGCAGGGAGGCGGGACCGTACGAGCAGTACTTC. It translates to CAISREAGPYEQYF.